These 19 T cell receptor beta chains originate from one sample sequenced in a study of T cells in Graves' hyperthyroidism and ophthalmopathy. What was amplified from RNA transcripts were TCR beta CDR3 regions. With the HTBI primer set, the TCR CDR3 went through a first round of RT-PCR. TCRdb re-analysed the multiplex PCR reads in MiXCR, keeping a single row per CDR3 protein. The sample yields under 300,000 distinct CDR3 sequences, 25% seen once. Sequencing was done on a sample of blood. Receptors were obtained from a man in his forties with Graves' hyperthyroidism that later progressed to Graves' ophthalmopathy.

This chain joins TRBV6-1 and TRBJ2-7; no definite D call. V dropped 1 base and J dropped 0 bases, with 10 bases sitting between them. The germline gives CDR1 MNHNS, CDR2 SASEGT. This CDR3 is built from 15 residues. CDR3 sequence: CASSEGETGSYEQYF. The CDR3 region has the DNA TGTGCCAGCAGTGAAGGGGAAACGGGCTCCTACGAGCAGTACTTC.

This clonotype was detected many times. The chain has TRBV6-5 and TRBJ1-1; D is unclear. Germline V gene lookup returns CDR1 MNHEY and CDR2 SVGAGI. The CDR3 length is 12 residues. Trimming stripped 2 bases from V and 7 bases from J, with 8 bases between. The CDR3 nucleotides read TGTGCCAGCAGTTACCTGGGGAATGAAGCTTTCTTT. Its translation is CASSYLGNEAFF.

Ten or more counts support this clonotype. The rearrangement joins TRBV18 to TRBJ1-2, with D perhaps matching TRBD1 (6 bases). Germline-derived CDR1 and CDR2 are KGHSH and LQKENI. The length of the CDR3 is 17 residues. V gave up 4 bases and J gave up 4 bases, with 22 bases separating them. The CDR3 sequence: CASSLEFHDRSGYGYTF. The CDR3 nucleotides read TGTGCCAGCTCACTCGAGTTCCATGACAGGAGCGGCTATGGCTACACCTTC.

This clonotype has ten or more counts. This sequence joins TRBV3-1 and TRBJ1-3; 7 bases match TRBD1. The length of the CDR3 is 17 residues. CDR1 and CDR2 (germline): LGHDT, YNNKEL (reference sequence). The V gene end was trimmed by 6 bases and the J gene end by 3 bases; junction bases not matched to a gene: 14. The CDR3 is CASSPYRTGLGGNTIYF. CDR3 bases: TGTGCCAGCAGTCCTTACCGGACAGGATTAGGTGGAAACACCATATATTTT.

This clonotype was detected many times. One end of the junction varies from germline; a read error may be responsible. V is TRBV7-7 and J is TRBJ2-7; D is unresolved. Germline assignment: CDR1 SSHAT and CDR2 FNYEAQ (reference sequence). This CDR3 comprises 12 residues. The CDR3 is CASSLGIDEQYF. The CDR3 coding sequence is TGTGCTAGCAGCTTAGGTATCGACGAGCAGTACTTC. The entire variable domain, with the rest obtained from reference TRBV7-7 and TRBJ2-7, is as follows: GAGVSQSPRYKVTKRGQDVTLRCDPISSHATLYWYQQALGQGPEFLTYFNYEAQPDKSGLPSDRFSAERPEGSISTLTIQRTEQRDSAMYRCASSLGIDEQYFGPGTRLTVT.

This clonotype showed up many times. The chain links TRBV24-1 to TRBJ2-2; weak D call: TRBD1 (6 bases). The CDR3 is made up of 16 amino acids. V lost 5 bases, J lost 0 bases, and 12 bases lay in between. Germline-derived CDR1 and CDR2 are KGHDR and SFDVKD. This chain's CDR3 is CATSGGGQTNTGELFF. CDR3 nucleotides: TGTGCCACCAGTGGAGGGGGACAAACGAACACCGGGGAGCTGTTTTTT.

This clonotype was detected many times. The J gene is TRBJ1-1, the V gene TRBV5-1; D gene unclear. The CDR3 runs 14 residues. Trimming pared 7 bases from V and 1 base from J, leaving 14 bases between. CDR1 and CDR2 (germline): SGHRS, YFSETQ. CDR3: CASRFRVGNTEAFF. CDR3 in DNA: TGCGCCAGCCGATTTCGGGTGGGGAACACTGAAGCTTTCTTT.

In DNA, the CDR3 is TGTGCCAGCAGAGCACGGACAGGGAGGAACGAGCAGTACTTC. Translation: CASRARTGRNEQYF. The V and J genes are TRBV6-1 and TRBJ2-7; 8 nucleotides agree with TRBD1. V was clipped by 6 bases and J by 5 bases; unmatched bases: 9. The CDR3 contains 14 residues. In germline, CDR1 is MNHNS, CDR2 SASEGT.

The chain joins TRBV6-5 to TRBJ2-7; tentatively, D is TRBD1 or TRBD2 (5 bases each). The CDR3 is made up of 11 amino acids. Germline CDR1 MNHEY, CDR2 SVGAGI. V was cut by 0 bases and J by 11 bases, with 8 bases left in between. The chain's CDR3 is CASSYSGTEYF. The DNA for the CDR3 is TGTGCCAGCAGTTACTCTGGGACGGAGTACTTC.

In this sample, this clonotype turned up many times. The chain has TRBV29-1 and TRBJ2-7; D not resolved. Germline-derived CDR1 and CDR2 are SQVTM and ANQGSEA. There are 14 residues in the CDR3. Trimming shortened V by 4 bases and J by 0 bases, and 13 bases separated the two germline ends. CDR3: CSVVFYESSYEQYF. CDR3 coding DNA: TGCAGCGTTGTTTTTTACGAGAGCTCCTACGAGCAGTACTTC.

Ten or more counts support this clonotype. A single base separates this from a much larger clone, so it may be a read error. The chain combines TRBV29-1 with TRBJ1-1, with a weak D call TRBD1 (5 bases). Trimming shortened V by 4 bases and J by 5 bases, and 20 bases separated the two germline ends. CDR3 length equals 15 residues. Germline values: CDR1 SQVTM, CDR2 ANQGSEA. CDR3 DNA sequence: TGCAGCGTTGTTGGAGTCTGGGGCGCGGGGACTGAAGCTTTCTTT. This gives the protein CSVVGVWGAGTEAFF.

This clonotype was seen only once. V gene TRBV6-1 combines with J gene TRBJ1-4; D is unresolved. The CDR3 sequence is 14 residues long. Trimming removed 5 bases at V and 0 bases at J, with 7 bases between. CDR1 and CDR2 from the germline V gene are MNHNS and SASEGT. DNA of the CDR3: TGTGCCAGCAGTAGGAGAGCAACTAATGAAAAACTGTTTTTT. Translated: CASSRRATNEKLFF.

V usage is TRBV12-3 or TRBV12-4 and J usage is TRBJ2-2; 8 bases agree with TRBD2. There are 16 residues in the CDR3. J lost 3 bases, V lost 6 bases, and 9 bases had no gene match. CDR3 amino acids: CASSLAAGRDTGELFF. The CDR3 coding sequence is TGTGCCAGCAGCCTCGCGGCCGGGAGGGACACCGGGGAGCTGTTTTTT.

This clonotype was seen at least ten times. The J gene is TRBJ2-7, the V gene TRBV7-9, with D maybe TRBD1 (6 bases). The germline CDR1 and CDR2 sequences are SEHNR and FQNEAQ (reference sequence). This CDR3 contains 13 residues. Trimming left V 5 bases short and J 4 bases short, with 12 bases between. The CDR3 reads CASSLGTLYEQYF. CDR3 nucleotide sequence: TGTGCCAGCAGCCTGGGGACACTTTACGAGCAGTACTTC.

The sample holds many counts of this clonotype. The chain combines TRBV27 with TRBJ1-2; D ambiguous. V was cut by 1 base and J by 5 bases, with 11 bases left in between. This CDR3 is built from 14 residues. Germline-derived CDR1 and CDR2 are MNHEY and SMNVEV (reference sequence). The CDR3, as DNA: TGTGCCAGCAGTTTATATTCCGGGGAATATGGCTACACCTTC. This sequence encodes CASSLYSGEYGYTF.

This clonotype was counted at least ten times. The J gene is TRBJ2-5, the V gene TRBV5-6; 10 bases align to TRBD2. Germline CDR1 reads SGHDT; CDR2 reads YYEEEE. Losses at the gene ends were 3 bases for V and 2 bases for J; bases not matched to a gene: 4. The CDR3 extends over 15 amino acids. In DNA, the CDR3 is TGTGCCAGCAGCTCCCTGACTAGCGGGCAAGAGACCCAGTACTTC. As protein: CASSSLTSGQETQYF.

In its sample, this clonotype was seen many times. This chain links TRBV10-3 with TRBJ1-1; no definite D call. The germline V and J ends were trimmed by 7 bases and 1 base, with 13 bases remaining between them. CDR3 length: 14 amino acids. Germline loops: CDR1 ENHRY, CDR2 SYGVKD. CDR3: CAINDQQANTEAFF. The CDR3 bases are TGTGCCATCAATGACCAACAAGCGAACACTGAAGCTTTCTTT.

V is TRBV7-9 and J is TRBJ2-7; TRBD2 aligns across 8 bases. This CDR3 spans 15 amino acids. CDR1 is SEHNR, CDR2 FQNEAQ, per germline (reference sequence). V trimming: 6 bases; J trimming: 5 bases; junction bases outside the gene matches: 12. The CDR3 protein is CASRGLGRAPHEQYF. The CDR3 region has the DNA TGTGCCAGCAGAGGCCTCGGGAGGGCCCCCCACGAGCAGTACTTC.

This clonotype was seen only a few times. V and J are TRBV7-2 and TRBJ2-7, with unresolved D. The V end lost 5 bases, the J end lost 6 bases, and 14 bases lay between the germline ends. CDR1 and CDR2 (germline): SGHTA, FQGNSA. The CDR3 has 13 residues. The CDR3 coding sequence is TGTGCCAGCAGCCTTGCCTCCCTCGGCGAGCAGTACTTC. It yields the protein CASSLASLGEQYF.